In this sample, the clone carrying this TCR beta chain turned up many times. The antigen is undetermined. Between the trimmed V and J ends, which lost 6 bases and 3 bases, there was a span of 12 bases. CDR3 length: 13 residues. Looked up from germline, CDR1 is MDHEN and CDR2 is SYDVKM. The sample originates from a study of regulatory T cells in long-lasting Graves disease. Regarding time point: persistent/refractory GD, antithyroid drugs over 5 years with positive TRAb. With RNA extracted from PBMCs as input, the TCR library was made. General study results and limits: Patients with persistent Graves' had lower TCR diversity than newly diagnosed patients. The study found persistent patients shared more public clonotypes (over 2,500) than new patients (over 900). Thyroid tissue went unexamined; only peripheral blood was analyzed.

Arm-PCR of CDR3 regions and iRepertoire HTBI primers were the basis on which TCR beta libraries were built. MiXCR was run by TCRdb on the multiplex PCR reads, yielding one entry per CDR3 protein. Of hundreds of thousands of distinct CDR3 sequences in the sample, roughly 21% are singletons; the top ten hold 7.1%. The TCR comes from a female donor with Graves disease. This specimen consisted of peripheral blood mononuclear cells (PBMCs), obtained when the disease was refractory, from a patient treated with antithyroid drugs. The chain is built from TRBV28 and TRBJ2-7, with D maybe TRBD1 (5 bases). The CDR3 sequence is CASRPLDNYEQYF. The CDR3 DNA follows: TGTGCCAGCAGACCTTTGGACAACTACGAGCAGTACTTC. Complete variable domain (other parts from reference TRBV28 and TRBJ2-7): DVKVTQSSRYLVKRTGEKVFLECVQDMDHENMFWYRQDPGLGLRLIYFSYDVKMKEKGDIPEGYSVSREKKERFSLILESASTNQTSMYLCASRPLDNYEQYFGPGTRLTVT.